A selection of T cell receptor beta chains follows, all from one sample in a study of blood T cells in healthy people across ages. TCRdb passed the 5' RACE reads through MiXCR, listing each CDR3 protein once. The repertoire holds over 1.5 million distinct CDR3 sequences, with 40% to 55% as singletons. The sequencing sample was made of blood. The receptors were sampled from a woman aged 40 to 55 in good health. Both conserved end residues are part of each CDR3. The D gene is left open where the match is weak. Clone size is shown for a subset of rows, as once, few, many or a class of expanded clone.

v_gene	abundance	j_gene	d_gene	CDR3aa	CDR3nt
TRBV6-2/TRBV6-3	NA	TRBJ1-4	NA	CASRAGTPNEKLFF	TGTGCCAGCAGAGCCGGGACGCCAAATGAAAAACTGTTTTTT
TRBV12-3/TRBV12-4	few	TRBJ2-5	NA	CASSSVGGPVGTQYF	TGTGCCAGCAGTTCGGTGGGGGGCCCTGTCGGGACCCAGTACTTC
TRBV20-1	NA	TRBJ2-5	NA	CSAMHETQYF	TGCAGTGCTATGCACGAGACCCAGTACTTC
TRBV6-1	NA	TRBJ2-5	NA	CASSGRAVVLQETQYF	TGTGCCAGCAGTGGGAGGGCTGTGGTCCTCCAAGAGACCCAGTACTTC
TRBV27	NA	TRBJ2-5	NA	CASRFTGVQGFEIETQYF	TGTGCCAGCAGGTTCACGGGCGTACAGGGTTTCGAGATTGAGACCCAGTACTTC
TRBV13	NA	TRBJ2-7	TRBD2	CASSAKLAEVDNEQYF	TGTGCCAGCAGCGCCAAACTAGCGGAGGTTGACAATGAGCAGTACTTC
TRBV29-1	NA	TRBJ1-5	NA	CSVVWQGLGQPQHF	TGCAGCGTTGTTTGGCAGGGGCTGGGTCAGCCCCAGCATTTT
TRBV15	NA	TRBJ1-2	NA	CATSTPIGGGYGYTF	TGTGCCACCAGCACACCCATCGGGGGGGGATATGGCTACACCTTC
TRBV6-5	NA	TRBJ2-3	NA	CASRQSRGTDTQYF	TGTGCCAGCCGCCAGAGCCGGGGTACAGATACGCAGTATTTT
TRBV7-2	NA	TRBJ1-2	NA	CASRDPGVLFNYGYTF	TGTGCCAGCAGAGACCCCGGGGTCTTATTTAACTATGGCTACACCTTC
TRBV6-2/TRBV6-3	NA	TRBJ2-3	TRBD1	CASKGQPTDAQYF	TGTGCCAGCAAGGGACAGCCCACAGATGCGCAGTATTTT
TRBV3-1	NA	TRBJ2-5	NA	CASSQDRERETQYF	TGTGCCAGCAGCCAAGACAGGGAGAGGGAGACCCAGTACTTC
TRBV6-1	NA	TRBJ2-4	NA	CASSSDGRLGNIQYF	TGTGCCAGCAGTAGCGATGGAAGATTGGGAAACATTCAGTACTTC
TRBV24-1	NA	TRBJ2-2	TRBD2	CATSDTSARRGELFF	TGTGCCACCAGCGATACTAGCGCCCGAAGAGGGGAGCTGTTTTTT
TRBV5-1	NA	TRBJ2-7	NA	CASSLMDYEQYF	TGCGCCAGCAGCTTGATGGATTACGAGCAGTACTTC
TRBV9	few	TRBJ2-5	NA	CASSVDRQGVQETQYF	TGTGCCAGCAGCGTAGATCGTCAGGGAGTCCAAGAGACCCAGTACTTC
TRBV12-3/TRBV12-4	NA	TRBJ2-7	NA	CASSFGGDGEQYF	TGTGCCAGCAGTTTTGGGGGAGATGGCGAGCAGTACTTC
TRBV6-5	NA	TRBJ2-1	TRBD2	CATGLARPSYNEQFF	TGTGCCACCGGACTAGCTAGACCCTCCTACAATGAGCAGTTCTTC
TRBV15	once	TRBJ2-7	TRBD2	CATSRGLGLADSSYEQYF	TGTGCCACCAGCAGAGGACTTGGACTAGCGGATAGCTCCTACGAGCAGTACTTC
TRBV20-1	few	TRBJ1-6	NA	CSARVGGDGPLHF	TGCAGTGCTAGAGTTGGGGGGGATGGCCCCCTCCACTTT
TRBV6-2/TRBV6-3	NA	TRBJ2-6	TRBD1	CASRPTGTGRFSGANVLTF	TGTGCCAGCAGACCAACCGGGACAGGGCGATTCTCTGGGGCCAACGTCCTGACTTTC
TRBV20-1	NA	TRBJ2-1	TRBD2	CSAGLAGGGSYNEQFF	TGCAGTGCTGGACTAGCGGGGGGGGGCTCCTACAATGAGCAGTTCTTC
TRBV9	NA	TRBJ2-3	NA	CASSDDTDTQYF	TGTGCCAGCAGCGACGACACAGATACGCAGTATTTT
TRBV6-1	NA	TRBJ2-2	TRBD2	CASRSGGARFITGELFF	TGTGCCAGCAGGAGCGGGGGCGCCAGGTTTATCACCGGGGAGCTGTTTTTT
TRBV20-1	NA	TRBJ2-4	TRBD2	CSAREPVPGLAGGRYENIQYF	TGCAGTGCTAGAGAGCCCGTCCCGGGACTAGCGGGGGGGCGTTACGAAAACATTCAGTACTTC
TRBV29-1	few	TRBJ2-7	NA	CSVSITGFEQYF	TGCAGCGTGTCAATCACAGGGTTCGAGCAGTACTTC
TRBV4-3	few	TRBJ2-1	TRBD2	CASSQETSGGPQFF	TGCGCCAGCAGCCAAGAGACTAGCGGGGGGCCGCAGTTCTTC
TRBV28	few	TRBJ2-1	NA	CASTQNDRNEQFF	TGTGCCAGCACTCAGAACGATCGCAATGAGCAGTTCTTC
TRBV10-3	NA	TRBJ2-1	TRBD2	CAISESFGLADDKNNEQFF	TGTGCCATCAGTGAGTCTTTCGGGCTAGCGGACGACAAAAACAATGAGCAGTTCTTC
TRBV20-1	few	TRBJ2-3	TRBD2	CSAAPREGGTDTQYF	TGCAGTGCAGCCCCGCGGGAGGGCGGCACAGATACGCAGTATTTT
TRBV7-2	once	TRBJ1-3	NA	CASSADTGSVGNTIYF	TGTGCCAGCAGCGCCGATACAGGGTCTGTTGGAAACACCATATATTTT
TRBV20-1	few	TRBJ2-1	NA	CSVPRGSPYNEQFF	TGCAGTGTTCCCCGTGGTAGCCCCTACAATGAGCAGTTCTTC
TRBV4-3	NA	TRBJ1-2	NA	CASSQEDRLHYGYTF	TGCGCCAGCAGCCAAGAGGATCGGCTCCACTATGGCTACACCTTC
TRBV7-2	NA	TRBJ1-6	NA	CASSLVAPVNSPLHF	TGTGCCAGCAGCTTAGTGGCCCCGGTGAATTCACCCCTCCACTTT
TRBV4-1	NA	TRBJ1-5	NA	CASSQDEGWIGQPQHF	TGCGCCAGCAGCCAAGATGAGGGTTGGATCGGTCAGCCCCAGCATTTT
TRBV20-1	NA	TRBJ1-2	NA	CSASDCREQGYTF	TGCAGTGCTAGCGACTGCAGGGAGCAGGGCTACACCTTC
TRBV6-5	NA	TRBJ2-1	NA	CASSPPGLNNEQFF	TGTGCCAGCAGCCCCCCCGGCCTAAACAATGAGCAGTTCTTC
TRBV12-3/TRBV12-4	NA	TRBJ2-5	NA	CASSPAHKAAETQYF	TGTGCCAGCAGCCCCGCCCACAAGGCCGCCGAGACCCAGTACTTC